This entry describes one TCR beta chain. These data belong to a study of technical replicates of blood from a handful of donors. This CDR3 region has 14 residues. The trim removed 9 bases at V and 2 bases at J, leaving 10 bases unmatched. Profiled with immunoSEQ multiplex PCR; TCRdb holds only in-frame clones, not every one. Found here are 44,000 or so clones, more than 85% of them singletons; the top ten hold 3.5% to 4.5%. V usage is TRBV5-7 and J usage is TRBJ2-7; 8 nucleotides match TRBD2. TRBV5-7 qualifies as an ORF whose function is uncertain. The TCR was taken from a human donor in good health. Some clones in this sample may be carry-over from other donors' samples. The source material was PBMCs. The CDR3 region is CANQRERGTYEQYF. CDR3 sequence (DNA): TGTGCCAATCAGCGGGAGAGGGGGACCTACGAGCAGTACTTC.